The 11 T cell receptor beta chains below all came from one sample that was sequenced in a study of T-cell memory formation after mild COVID-19. TCRdb reprocessed the 5' RACE reads with MiXCR, giving one entry per CDR3 protein. The table includes about 49,000 distinct CDR3 sequences, 25% to 30% detected once. The specimen sequenced was PBMCs or a T cell subset sorted from them (not recorded which). Every receptor here comes from a man aged 18 to 30 who had mild COVID-19 (a few samples of this study predate the infection). Cell type and time point are not known.

The V gene is TRBV5-1, the J gene TRBJ2-4; TRBD1 aligns across 8 bases. CDR3 size: 14 residues. CDR1 is SGHRS and CDR2 is YFSETQ in the germline V gene. Losses at the gene ends were 4 bases for V and 7 bases for J; bases not matched to a gene: 7. CDR3 sequence reads: CASSPDRVMNIQYF. CDR3 bases: TGCGCCAGCAGCCCGGACAGGGTTATGAACATTCAGTACTTC.

The V and J genes are TRBV10-3 and TRBJ2-7, with D perhaps assigned TRBD1 or TRBD2 (5 bases each). V dropped 0 bases and J dropped 0 bases, with 12 bases sitting between them. CDR3 length: 16 residues. The germline gives CDR1 ENHRY, CDR2 SYGVKD. The CDR3 DNA reads as TGTGCCATCAGTGAGTCGAGGGCAGGGTCCTCCTACGAGCAGTACGTC. Amino acids: CAISESRAGSSYEQYV.

The DNA for the CDR3 is TGTGCCAGCAGACCCCCGGGTTCCTATGGCTACACCTTC. This translates into CASRPPGSYGYTF. The rearrangement uses TRBV7-9 and TRBJ1-2, with no clear D. Germline values: CDR1 SEHNR, CDR2 FQNEAQ (reference sequence). V was pared by 6 bases and J by 4 bases, with 12 bases between. This CDR3 is built from 13 residues. The entire variable domain, with the rest obtained from reference TRBV7-9 and TRBJ1-2, is as follows: DTGVSQNPRHKITKRGQNVTFRCDPISEHNRLYWYRQTLGQGPEFLTYFQNEAQLEKSRLLSDRFSAERPKGSFSTLEIQRTEQGDSAMYLCASRPPGSYGYTFGSGTRLTVV.

The chain couples TRBV7-2 to TRBJ2-6; D not resolved. Germline V gives CDR1 SGHTA, CDR2 FQGNSA. The CDR3 has 15 residues. Trimming left V 5 bases short and J 0 bases short, with 8 bases between. The CDR3, as DNA: TGTGCCAGCAGCCCTACCTTCTCTGGGGCCAACGTCCTGACTTTC. It encodes CASSPTFSGANVLTF.

This clonotype was found a few times. V gene TRBV6-5 combines with J gene TRBJ2-2; 7 bases match TRBD1. Germline lookup yields CDR1 MNHEY and CDR2 SVGAGI. The CDR3 consists of 15 residues. The V segment lost 4 bases and the J segment 3 bases; nucleotides outside the gene matches: 5. DNA for the CDR3: TGTGCCAGCAGTTGGACAGGACGTGACACCGGGGAGCTGTTTTTT. Its protein is CASSWTGRDTGELFF.

This clonotype showed up just a few times. The chain combines TRBV5-5 with TRBJ1-1; possible D gene TRBD1, 5 bases. Trimming cost V 2 bases and J 1 base, with 12 bases left between them. This CDR3 spans 15 amino acids. Germline values: CDR1 SGHKS, CDR2 YYEKEE (reference sequence). CDR3 DNA: TGTGCCAGCAGCTTCCTCAGGGTCTCGAACACTGAAGCTTTCTTT. Translating it yields CASSFLRVSNTEAFF.

V is TRBV4-1 and J is TRBJ2-5; D is uncertain. Per germline, CDR1 MGHRA and CDR2 YSYEKL. The CDR3 covers 15 residues. The germline V and J ends were trimmed by 3 bases and 1 base, with 12 bases remaining between them. CDR3: CASSQPEASQETQYF. The CDR3 DNA reads as TGCGCCAGCAGCCAGCCCGAGGCAAGCCAAGAGACCCAGTACTTC.

This clonotype was picked up a small number of times. V gene TRBV7-9 combines with J gene TRBJ2-5; no clear D. V dropped 3 bases and J dropped 1 base, with 9 bases sitting between them. The length of the CDR3 is 14 residues. Germline values: CDR1 SEHNR, CDR2 FQNEAQ (reference sequence). The CDR3 sequence is CASSFRTVQETQYF. CDR3 nucleotide sequence: TGTGCCAGCAGCTTTCGGACGGTCCAAGAGACCCAGTACTTC.

The chain joins TRBV4-2 to TRBJ2-3; possibly TRBD1 or TRBD2 for D (7 bases each). The length of the CDR3 is 16 residues. V was trimmed by 2 bases and J by 1 base, leaving 13 bases between them. Germline V gene sequence: CDR1 LGHNA, CDR2 YNFKEQ. DNA for the CDR3: TGTGCCAGCAGCCAATCACAGGGGAGGGGCACAGATACGCAGTATTTT. Protein: CASSQSQGRGTDTQYF.

This clonotype showed up just a few times. V and J are TRBV6-5 and TRBJ2-1, with D maybe TRBD1 (6 bases). The CDR3 extends over 13 amino acids. V was trimmed by 5 bases and J by 4 bases, leaving 9 bases between them. Germline loops: CDR1 MNHEY, CDR2 SVGAGI. CDR3 sequence (DNA): TGTGCCAGCAGTCAGGACAGTTACAATGAGCAGTTCTTC. Its translation is CASSQDSYNEQFF.

As DNA, the CDR3 is TGTGCCAGCAGCTTAGAGACAGGACCATCTGTTCGTGGCTACACCTTC. Translation: CASSLETGPSVRGYTF. The chain uses TRBV7-6 and TRBJ1-2; D may be TRBD1 (6 bases). V shed 1 base and J shed 7 bases, with 19 bases lying between them. Germline-derived CDR1 and CDR2 are SGHVS and FNYEAQ. The CDR3 is 16 residues long.